This TCR beta chain is drawn from a study of tumor and adjacent non-tumor tissue in lung cancer. Study-wide context: The patients, some ten men and a few women, were about 30 to 85 with stage I to III disease.

The template was RNA from unsorted bulk tissue. Distant lung tissue was collected more than 3 cm away from the tumor edge. Chemotherapy-naive patients with new lung cancer underwent thoracic surgery in China, August–late 2014. This clonotype was seen at least ten times. Its antigen is still unknown. V lost 2 bases and J lost 2, with 11 bases in between. Germline values: CDR1 DFQATT, CDR2 SNEGSKA (reference sequence). The CDR3 consists of 14 residues. A modified ARM-PCR protocol with three rounds of nested PCR amplified TCRbeta. MiXCR, run by TCRdb on the multiplex PCR reads, gives a single entry per CDR3 protein. The sample lists under 75,000 distinct CDR3 sequences, around 70% occurring once. The study's findings and limits: Tumor tissue had significantly higher TCR diversity than normal lung. Normal lung showed higher cumulative top 100 clone frequency than tumor.

This chain joins TRBV20-1 and TRBJ2-3; a weak D match, TRBD2 (6 bases). The specimen was distant non-tumor lung tissue. The source of this sequence is a woman in her 50s with non-small cell lung cancer. The CDR3 coding sequence is TGCAGTGCTAGAACGGCGGGAAACACAGATACGCAGTATTTT. Translated, it gives CSARTAGNTDTQYF.